The T cell receptor beta chain described here comes from a study of cytomegalovirus exposure and HLA in healthy donors. With V trimmed by 10 bases and J by 9 bases, 15 bases remained unmatched. Germline assignment: CDR1 MNHEY and CDR2 SVGAGI. This CDR3 comprises 14 residues. Use of 60 Vbeta and 13 Jbeta primers characterized the PCR. As handled by the study authors: Later reanalysis found roughly 80 million unique TCR beta chains, roughly 10 million of them shared. Clones were sequenced by immunoSEQ multiplex PCR, and TCRdb holds only the in-frame ones, with some missing. V and J calls and clone size follow that table, whereas D and trimming were derived from the DNA. The sample has about 98,000 clones; roughly 70% are singletons. General study points: Researchers had no immune exposure information except CMV serostatus available. A later analysis associated around 17,000 TCR beta sequences with HLA alleles at a 0.05 false discovery rate.

This clone appeared once. Its antigen remains unknown. Sequenced input: PBMCs. This receptor was identified in a middle-aged man in good health and CMV-seronegative. The chain recombines TRBV6-5 with TRBJ2-3; 8 positions match TRBD2. The CDR3 DNA reads as TGTGCCACCTCTCGGGGGGGGGCCCCCACGACGCAGTATTTT. It encodes CATSRGGAPTTQYF.